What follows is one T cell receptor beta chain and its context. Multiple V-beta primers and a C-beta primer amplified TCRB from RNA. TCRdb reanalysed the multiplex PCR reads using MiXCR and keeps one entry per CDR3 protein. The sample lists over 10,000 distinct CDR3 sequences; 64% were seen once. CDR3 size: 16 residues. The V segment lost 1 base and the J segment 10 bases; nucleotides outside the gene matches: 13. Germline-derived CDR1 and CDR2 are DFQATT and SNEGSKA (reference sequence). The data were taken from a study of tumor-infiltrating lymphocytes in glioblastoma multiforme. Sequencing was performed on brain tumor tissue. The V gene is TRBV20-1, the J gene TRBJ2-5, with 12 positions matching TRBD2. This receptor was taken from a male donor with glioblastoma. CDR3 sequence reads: CSARGTSGTARDIQYF. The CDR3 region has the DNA TGCAGTGCTAGAGGGACTAGCGGGACTGCAAGAGATATCCAGTACTTC.